These 17 T cell receptor beta chains were sequenced from one sample in a study of shared clonotypes between healthy human individuals. Some clones are missing from TCRdb's copy, which holds only in-frame ones; the method was immunoSEQ multiplex PCR. The table has around 550,000 clones, almost 97% seen once. Sequencing was done on a sample of naive CD4+ T cells sorted from blood. Subset of the sample: CD45RA+ positively selected. The receptors stem from a woman in her twenties or thirties in good health.

The chain recombines TRBV5-1 with TRBJ2-5; TRBD2 matches 9 bases. Per the germline V gene, CDR1 is SGHRS and CDR2 is YFSETQ. CDR3 length: 16 residues. V trimming: 0 bases; J trimming: 5 bases; junction bases outside the gene matches: 8. CDR3: CASSLDASGTGETQYF. The DNA for the CDR3 is TGCGCCAGCAGCTTGGATGCTAGCGGGACTGGGGAGACCCAGTACTTC.

The rearrangement links TRBV14 to TRBJ1-2, with a weak D call TRBD1 (6 bases). Trimming left V 0 bases short and J 8 bases short, with 16 bases between. The CDR3 spans 15 residues. CDR1 is SGHDN and CDR2 is FVKESK in the germline V gene. This chain's CDR3 is CASSQEGGTYRGYTF. The DNA of the CDR3 is TGTGCCAGCAGCCAAGAAGGGGGGACTTACCGAGGCTACACCTTC. The variable domain in full, with the rest retrieved from reference TRBV14 and TRBJ1-2, is EAGVTQFPSHSVIEKGQTVTLRCDPISGHDNLYWYRRVMGKEIKFLLHFVKESKQDESGMPNNRFLAERTGGTYSTLKVQPAELEDSGVYFCASSQEGGTYRGYTFGSGTRLTVV.

This chain uses TRBV15 with TRBJ2-3, with 9 bases identical to TRBD1. The CDR3 extends over 16 amino acids. Germline V gene sequence: CDR1 LNHNV, CDR2 YYDKDF (reference sequence). J lost 3 bases, V lost 3 bases, and 7 bases had no gene match. The CDR3 reads CATSRDGTGLTDTQYF. The CDR3 DNA follows: TGTGCCACCAGCAGGGACGGGACAGGGTTGACAGATACGCAGTATTTT.

The chain links TRBV4-1 to TRBJ2-3; the D is unclear. The CDR3 is 17 amino acids. Germline CDR1 MGHRA, CDR2 YSYEKL. V lost 0 bases and J 0 bases, leaving 13 bases between the germline ends. CDR3 sequence reads: CASSQDPGTGSTDTQYF. CDR3 DNA: TGCGCCAGCAGCCAAGATCCGGGTACGGGTAGCACAGATACGCAGTATTTT.

This clone was seen more than once but under ten times. The rearrangement links TRBV9 to TRBJ2-7; 9 bases line up with TRBD2. The V gene end was trimmed by 0 bases and the J gene end by 2 bases; junction bases not matched to a gene: 3. Germline V gene lookup returns CDR1 SGDLS and CDR2 YYNGEE. The CDR3 is 15 residues long. CDR3 in DNA: TGTGCCAGCAGCGTAGTGGCTAGCGGGACCTACGAGCAGTACTTC. Translating gives CASSVVASGTYEQYF.

With respect to this clone: The junction departs from germline at one end; a sequencing error may be responsible. The CDR3 spells CASRAAASNEQYF. CDR3 sequence (DNA): TGTGCCAGCAGAGCAGCCGCCTCCAACGAGCAGTACTTC. This chain joins TRBV28 and TRBJ2-7; D not resolved. The length of the CDR3 is 13 residues. Per the germline V gene, CDR1 is MDHEN and CDR2 is SYDVKM.

The CDR3 nucleotides read TGTGCCAGCAGCTTAGTCGGGGGGGAATTACACCAGCCCCAGCATTTT. It specifies CASSLVGGELHQPQHF. The V call is TRBV7-2, the J call TRBJ1-5; a weak D match, TRBD1 (5 bases). Trimming shortened V by 1 base and J by 7 bases, and 17 bases separated the two germline ends. CDR1 is SGHTA, CDR2 FQGNSA, per germline. The CDR3 runs 16 residues.

This sequence joins TRBV5-4 and TRBJ2-7; 7 nucleotides match TRBD2. The V segment lost 0 bases and the J segment 5 bases; nucleotides outside the gene matches: 8. The CDR3 length is 15 residues. From germline, CDR1 is SGHNT and CDR2 YYREEE (reference sequence). In nucleotides, the CDR3 is TGTGCCAGCAGCTTGGCCGGTGGGAGGGCCCACGAGCAGTACTTC. Translating it yields CASSLAGGRAHEQYF.

V is TRBV5-1 and J is TRBJ1-5, with TRBD1 as a possible D gene (6 bases). Looked up from germline, CDR1 is SGHRS and CDR2 is YFSETQ. V was pared by 0 bases and J by 5 bases, with 12 bases between. The CDR3 has 15 amino acids. CDR3 residues: CASSLEGDRHQPQHF. For the CDR3, the DNA is TGCGCCAGCAGCTTGGAGGGGGACCGGCATCAGCCCCAGCATTTT.

The CDR3 DNA sequence: TGTGCCAGCAAACTAGCGGGAGGGAACTCCTACGAGCAGTACTTC. Residues: CASKLAGGNSYEQYF. The chain is built from TRBV5-4 and TRBJ2-7, with 13 bases fitting TRBD2. The CDR3 length is 15 residues. Losses at the gene ends were 6 bases for V and 0 bases for J; bases not matched to a gene: 3. The germline V gene has CDR1 SGHNT and CDR2 YYREEE (reference sequence).

The gene calls are TRBV28 and TRBJ2-1, with D maybe TRBD2 (7 bases). Looked up from germline, CDR1 is MDHEN and CDR2 is SYDVKM. The V and J ends lost 3 bases and 5 bases respectively, with 14 bases between them. This CDR3 contains 15 residues. The CDR3 nucleotides read TGTGCCAGCAGTTTTCCGGCGGGGGCGGACAATGAGCAGTTCTTC. Protein product: CASSFPAGADNEQFF. Supplemented by reference TRBV28 and TRBJ2-1, the full variable domain reads DVKVTQSSRYLVKRTGEKVFLECVQDMDHENMFWYRQDPGLGLRLIYFSYDVKMKEKGDIPEGYSVSREKKERFSLILESASTNQTSMYLCASSFPAGADNEQFFGPGTRLTVL.

The chain employs TRBV27 and TRBJ2-5; TRBD2 might be the D (5 bases). The CDR3 covers 12 residues. Germline V gives CDR1 MNHEY, CDR2 SMNVEV (reference sequence). Trimming pared 2 bases from V and 11 bases from J, leaving 12 bases between. The CDR3 is CASSLRYGEQYF. Written as DNA, the CDR3 is TGTGCCAGCAGTTTACGTTACGGGGAGCAGTACTTC.

This clone was seen more than once but under ten times. The V and J genes are TRBV18 and TRBJ2-7; D possibly corresponds to TRBD2 (6 bases). Germline CDR1 and CDR2: KGHSH and LQKENI. Trimming removed 1 base at V and 2 bases at J, with 12 bases between. The CDR3 runs to 15 residues. The chain's CDR3 is CASSPRRELPYEQYF. The CDR3 DNA reads TGTGCCAGCTCACCACGGCGGGAACTACCCTACGAGCAGTACTTC.

J is TRBJ2-5 and V is TRBV5-4, with D possibly matching TRBD1 (6 bases). TRBJ2-7 explains the end of the DNA better; the J call may be wrong. The CDR3 is 15 amino acids. Germline lookup yields CDR1 SGHNT and CDR2 YYREEE (reference sequence). CDR3 protein: CASSQVDSSDYEQYF. CDR3 sequence (DNA): TGTGCCAGCAGCCAAGTGGACAGCTCGGACTACGAGCAGTACTTC.

V is TRBV29-1 and J is TRBJ2-7; D tentatively fits TRBD1 or TRBD2 (5 bases each). The V end lost 4 bases, the J end lost 5 bases, and 9 bases lay between the germline ends. The CDR3 runs 11 residues. The V gene's germline CDR1 is SQVTM and CDR2 ANQGSEA. CDR3 protein: CSVGDRNEQYF. As DNA, the CDR3 is TGCAGCGTTGGGGACCGTAACGAGCAGTACTTC.

This chain links TRBV11-1 with TRBJ1-1; weak D call: TRBD1 (5 bases). Trimming took off 1 base at V and 5 bases at J, with 17 bases between the two ends. CDR1 is SGHAT and CDR2 is FQDESV in the germline V gene (reference sequence). The CDR3 contains 16 residues. CDR3 in amino acids: CASSLDYRTGGTEAFF. CDR3 coding DNA: TGTGCCAGCAGCTTAGATTACCGGACCGGGGGTACTGAAGCTTTCTTT.

The chain carries TRBV30 and TRBJ2-1; D ambiguous. Trimming took off 0 bases at V and 4 bases at J, with 10 bases between the two ends. CDR3 size: 14 residues. Germline CDR1 GTSNPN, CDR2 SVGIG (reference sequence). In DNA, the CDR3 is TGTGCCTGGAGTGTATTGCCCAGATACAATGAGCAGTTCTTC. Amino acids: CAWSVLPRYNEQFF. Using reference TRBV30 and TRBJ2-1 for the parts outside the CDR3, the full variable domain is SQTIHQWPATLVQPVGSPLSLECTVEGTSNPNLYWYRQAAGRGLQLLFYSVGIGQISSEVPQNLSASRPQDRQFILSSKKLLLSDSGFYLCAWSVLPRYNEQFFGPGTRLTVL.